The following is a T cell receptor beta chain sequence with its context. Its antigen is unknown. Base qualities are not at hand, and no much larger clone is one base apart. Based on the germline V gene (reference sequence), the CDR1 and CDR2 sequences are LGHDT and YNNKEL. At the junction V is shortened by 0 bases and J by 3 bases, with 6 bases in between. Inclusive of the bounding cysteine and phenylalanine, the CDR3 is 14 residues long. The retained sequence is limited to the CDR3, 42 bases, with the frame set at the first base. The source of the sample is a study of blood T cell repertoires in COVID-19 (dated by TCRdb to 2020 to 2021). In the study overall: Samples covering the acute and convalescent phases of COVID-19 were provided by collaborators in the United States, Italy and Spain. The repertoires were released in a freely available public database intended as a resource for research on the immune response to SARS-CoV-2. The material from the prospective study consisted of cDNA or gDNA derived from T cells, B-cell-depleted T cells, or PBMCs. Where available, HLA class I and class II types were obtained from metadata supplied by the sample provider rather than from assay-based typing. Nearly every sample came with metadata listing a de-identified subject ID, COVID-19 status, age in years and sex. Samples came from the ongoing ImmuneRACE study (first 160 participants) plus 1,254 subjects from 6 global collaborators. Deeply sampled blood TCRbeta repertoires from subjects exposed to, actively infected with, or recovered from COVID-19 were included in the dataset. General conclusions and limits of the study: The amount of clinical and demographic metadata varied by source and participant and was provided uncurated.

TCRbeta CDR3 regions were amplified from genomic DNA using the immunoSEQ Assay, a bias-controlled multiplex PCR. Per the source publication's procedure: The number of nucleated cells in each sample was estimated from the amplification of reference gene primers within the assay. To quantify the absolute abundance of each unique TCRbeta CDR3 rearrangement, sequence reads were collapsed and filtered. For each sample, productive Simpson clonality was calculated as the square root of Simpson's diversity index over productive rearrangements. The table was pulled from immuneACCESS by TCRdb, which kept in-frame rearrangements only. Such tables lose some clones; where checked, under half of the loss comes from unresolved V genes, and the rest has no known cause. The V and J calls and clone size are taken from that table; D and trimming were inferred from the DNA. The sample contains 110,000 or so clones, 85% of them found a single time. 10% to 15% of the sample lies in the top ten.

Each collaborating institution followed its own protocols to collect whole blood in K2EDTA tubes. For TCRbeta analysis, collaborator samples were shipped as frozen whole blood, as isolated PBMCs, or as DNA extracted from either sample type. This sequence uses TRBV3-1 (or the pseudogene TRBV3-2) and TRBJ1-3; the D gene lacks a confident call. The sample consisted of peripheral blood. The receptor comes from a human donor in a cohort sampled during active COVID-19. The DNA sequence follows: TGTGCCAGCAGCCAAGACAGATTTGGAAACACCATATATTTT. Its product reads: CASSQDRFGNTIYF.